This TCR beta chain was recorded in a study of cytomegalovirus exposure and HLA in healthy donors. On the study more broadly: Around 78 million unique TCR sequences came from HLA-typed donors in an early release.

The PCR was carried out with 60 Vbeta primers and 13 Jbeta primers. The data were produced by immunoSEQ multiplex PCR, yet TCRdb's version contains in-frame clones alone and is incomplete. Of approximately 200,000 clones listed, 65% to 90% are singletons. Study results and caveats: Researchers reportedly found TCR beta sequences accurately predicted most subjects' HLA-A and HLA-B alleles. The study labeled 150 to 200 TCR beta chains cytomegalovirus-associated. Solely CMV serostatus was available to characterize immune exposure.

The CDR3 sequence is 14 residues long. The V end lost 4 bases, the J end lost 3 bases, and 12 bases lay between the germline ends. Per germline, CDR1 SGHNT and CDR2 YYREEE (reference sequence). Concerning this clone itself: Its specificity is not known.

Sequencing was performed on PBMCs. The chain carries TRBV5-4 and TRBJ2-3; weak D call: TRBD2 (6 bases). The sequence derives from a woman in her forties or fifties in good health and CMV-seronegative. The CDR3 loop reads CASSPTGVTDTQYF. The CDR3 coding sequence is TGTGCCAGCAGCCCCACGGGGGTGACAGATACGCAGTATTTT. The variable domain in full, completed from reference TRBV5-4 and TRBJ2-3, reads ETGVTQSPTHLIKTRGQQVTLRCSSQSGHNTVSWYQQALGQGPQFIFQYYREEENGRGNFPPRFSGLQFPNYSSELNVNALELDDSALYLCASSPTGVTDTQYFGPGTRLTVL.